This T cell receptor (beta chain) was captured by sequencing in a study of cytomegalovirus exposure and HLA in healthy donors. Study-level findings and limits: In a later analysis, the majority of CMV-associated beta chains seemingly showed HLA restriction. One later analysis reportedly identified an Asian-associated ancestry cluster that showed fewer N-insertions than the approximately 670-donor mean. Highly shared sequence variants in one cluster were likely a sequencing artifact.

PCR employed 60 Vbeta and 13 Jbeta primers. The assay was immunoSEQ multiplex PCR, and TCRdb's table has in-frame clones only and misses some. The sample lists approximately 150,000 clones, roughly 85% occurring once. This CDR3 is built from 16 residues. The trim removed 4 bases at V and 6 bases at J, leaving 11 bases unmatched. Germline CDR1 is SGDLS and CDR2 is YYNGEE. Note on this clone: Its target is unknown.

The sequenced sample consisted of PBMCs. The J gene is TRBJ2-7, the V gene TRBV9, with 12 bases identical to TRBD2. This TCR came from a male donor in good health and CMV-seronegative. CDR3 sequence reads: CASSSASGRALGEQYF. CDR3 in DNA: TGTGCCAGCAGCTCCGCTAGCGGGAGGGCCTTGGGCGAGCAGTACTTC.